These T cell receptor beta chains were read from a single sample in a study of T-cell reconstitution after alpha-beta-depleted transplantation in children. From the PCR reads, TCRdb called clonotypes with MiXCR, one entry per CDR3 protein. This table has approximately 420,000 distinct CDR3 sequences, 9.5% to 13% appearing once. This sample comprised PBMCs from the stem cell graft donor, obtained from the stem cell graft. Receptor source: a human donor who donated a stem cell graft to a child with acute myeloid leukemia. CDR3s include the opening cysteine and the closing phenylalanine or tryptophan. D genes are given only for firm matches. Only part of the rows carry a size: once, few, many, or a class if the clone is expanded.

clone_size: many
j_call: TRBJ2-7
v_call: TRBV12-3/TRBV12-4
d_call: -
cdr3_aa: CASSLPLGEQYF
cdr3_nt: TGTGCCAGCAGTTTACCGCTCGGGGAGCAGTACTTC

clone_size: -
j_call: TRBJ1-3
v_call: TRBV5-1
d_call: -
cdr3_aa: CASSNDGTSGNTIYF
cdr3_nt: TGCGCCAGCAGCAATGACGGGACCTCTGGAAACACCATATATTTT

clone_size: few
j_call: TRBJ2-1
v_call: TRBV3-1
d_call: -
cdr3_aa: CASSQQWGDLGQFF
cdr3_nt: TGTGCCAGCAGCCAGCAATGGGGAGATCTGGGGCAGTTCTTC

clone_size: -
j_call: TRBJ2-1
v_call: TRBV20-1
d_call: TRBD1
cdr3_aa: CCARRQGRSWVNEQFF
cdr3_nt: TGCTGTGCAAGACGACAGGGCAGGTCGTGGGTCAATGAGCAGTTCTTC

clone_size: many
j_call: TRBJ2-7
v_call: TRBV6-5
d_call: TRBD2
cdr3_aa: CASSYSGGSYEQYF
cdr3_nt: TGTGCCAGCAGTTACTCCGGCGGGAGCTACGAGCAGTACTTC

clone_size: few
j_call: TRBJ2-1
v_call: TRBV5-1
d_call: -
cdr3_aa: CATRVSSYNEQFF
cdr3_nt: TGCGCCACTAGGGTCAGCTCCTACAATGAGCAGTTCTTC

clone_size: few
j_call: TRBJ2-1
v_call: TRBV20-1
d_call: TRBD1
cdr3_aa: CSARDRTGSRVEQFF
cdr3_nt: TGCAGTGCTAGAGATCGGACAGGGTCCCGGGTTGAGCAGTTCTTC

clone_size: few
j_call: TRBJ1-1
v_call: TRBV6-5
d_call: TRBD1
cdr3_aa: CASSYQGGALGTEAFF
cdr3_nt: TGTGCCAGCAGTTACCAGGGGGGCGCCCTGGGCACTGAAGCTTTCTTT

clone_size: few
j_call: TRBJ2-3
v_call: TRBV14
d_call: -
cdr3_aa: CASSQPTGFTDTQYF
cdr3_nt: TGTGCCAGCAGCCAACCGACAGGATTCACAGATACGCAGTATTTT

clone_size: few
j_call: TRBJ1-6
v_call: TRBV3-1
d_call: TRBD1
cdr3_aa: CASSQGTGGYNSPLHF
cdr3_nt: TGTGCCAGCAGCCAAGGGACAGGGGGCTATAATTCACCCCTCCACTTT

clone_size: -
j_call: TRBJ1-5
v_call: TRBV20-1
d_call: -
cdr3_aa: CSARVAGENSNQPQHF
cdr3_nt: TGCAGTGCTAGGGTCGCGGGGGAAAATAGCAATCAGCCCCAGCATTTT

clone_size: few
j_call: TRBJ2-7
v_call: TRBV5-8
d_call: TRBD2
cdr3_aa: CASRGLAGGGEQYF
cdr3_nt: TGTGCCAGCAGAGGACTAGCGGGAGGTGGTGAGCAGTACTTC

clone_size: -
j_call: TRBJ1-1
v_call: TRBV4-1
d_call: TRBD1
cdr3_aa: CASTDRGRMNTEAFF
cdr3_nt: TGCGCCAGCACCGACAGGGGCAGAATGAACACTGAAGCTTTCTTT

clone_size: -
j_call: TRBJ2-5
v_call: TRBV7-2
d_call: -
cdr3_aa: CASSLGVNEETQYF
cdr3_nt: TGTGCCAGCAGCTTAGGGGTGAATGAGGAGACCCAGTACTTC

clone_size: few
j_call: TRBJ2-1
v_call: TRBV5-1
d_call: TRBD1
cdr3_aa: CATKQQGNVDEQFF
cdr3_nt: TGCGCCACCAAGCAACAGGGGAACGTCGATGAGCAGTTCTTC

clone_size: -
j_call: TRBJ2-3
v_call: TRBV3-1
d_call: TRBD1
cdr3_aa: CASSQGDRVPDTQYF
cdr3_nt: TGTGCCAGCAGCCAAGGGGACAGGGTTCCAGATACGCAGTATTTT

clone_size: few
j_call: TRBJ2-1
v_call: TRBV7-9
d_call: -
cdr3_aa: CASSLRVGSSYNEQFF
cdr3_nt: TGTGCCAGCAGCTTACGGGTCGGGAGCTCCTACAATGAGCAGTTCTTC

clone_size: many
j_call: TRBJ2-5
v_call: TRBV9
d_call: TRBD1
cdr3_aa: CASSAGQQETQYF
cdr3_nt: TGTGCCAGCAGCGCGGGACAGCAAGAGACCCAGTACTTC

clone_size: few
j_call: TRBJ1-4
v_call: TRBV12-5
d_call: -
cdr3_aa: CASGLPGGPEKLFF
cdr3_nt: TGTGCTAGTGGTCTCCCGGGGGGGCCTGAAAAACTGTTTTTT

clone_size: few
j_call: TRBJ1-2
v_call: TRBV5-1
d_call: -
cdr3_aa: CASSLTRGNYGYTF
cdr3_nt: TGCGCCAGCAGCTTGACCAGGGGTAACTATGGCTACACCTTC

clone_size: few
j_call: TRBJ1-2
v_call: TRBV5-1
d_call: -
cdr3_aa: CASHINSEGGYTF
cdr3_nt: TGCGCCAGCCACATCAACTCAGAGGGTGGCTACACCTTC

clone_size: -
j_call: TRBJ2-7
v_call: TRBV30
d_call: -
cdr3_aa: CAWQQGDGSEQYF
cdr3_nt: TGTGCCTGGCAACAGGGCGACGGGAGCGAGCAGTACTTC

clone_size: few
j_call: TRBJ1-5
v_call: TRBV10-3
d_call: -
cdr3_aa: CAISDPSSGYQPQHF
cdr3_nt: TGTGCCATCAGTGACCCCTCGAGTGGGTATCAGCCCCAGCATTTT

clone_size: few
j_call: TRBJ1-1
v_call: TRBV20-1
d_call: -
cdr3_aa: CSAKTRKGNTEAFF
cdr3_nt: TGCAGTGCTAAAACCAGGAAGGGGAACACTGAAGCTTTCTTT

clone_size: -
j_call: TRBJ2-3
v_call: TRBV4-3
d_call: -
cdr3_aa: CASSQAPGGVDTQYF
cdr3_nt: TGCGCCAGCAGCCAAGCCCCAGGGGGGGTCGATACGCAGTATTTT

clone_size: -
j_call: TRBJ1-2
v_call: TRBV6-5
d_call: -
cdr3_aa: CASRPPLEGYTF
cdr3_nt: TGTGCCAGCAGGCCCCCCTTAGAGGGCTACACCTTC

clone_size: medium-sized
j_call: TRBJ1-1
v_call: TRBV7-2
d_call: TRBD1
cdr3_aa: CASSLIQGANEAFF
cdr3_nt: TGTGCCAGCAGCTTAATACAGGGGGCGAATGAAGCTTTCTTT

clone_size: few
j_call: TRBJ1-1
v_call: TRBV5-1
d_call: TRBD1
cdr3_aa: CASSLAGQGQGLSTEAFF
cdr3_nt: TGCGCCAGCAGCTTGGCCGGACAGGGTCAAGGCTTGAGCACTGAAGCTTTCTTT

clone_size: many
j_call: TRBJ1-5
v_call: TRBV7-6
d_call: -
cdr3_aa: CASSLEVDQPQHF
cdr3_nt: TGTGCCAGCAGCTTAGAGGTCGATCAGCCCCAGCATTTT

clone_size: -
j_call: TRBJ1-4
v_call: TRBV24-1
d_call: -
cdr3_aa: CAISFLGEQGSANEKLFF
cdr3_nt: TGTGCCATCAGTTTCCTCGGGGAACAGGGTTCGGCTAATGAAAAACTGTTTTTT

clone_size: -
j_call: TRBJ2-3
v_call: TRBV6-1
d_call: -
cdr3_aa: CASSRYSSADTQYF
cdr3_nt: TGTGCCAGCAGTAGGTATTCATCCGCCGATACGCAGTATTTT

clone_size: many
j_call: TRBJ2-1
v_call: TRBV27
d_call: TRBD1
cdr3_aa: CASSSGTANNEQFF
cdr3_nt: TGTGCCAGCAGTTCCGGGACAGCGAACAATGAGCAGTTCTTC

clone_size: many
j_call: TRBJ1-1
v_call: TRBV6-2/TRBV6-3
d_call: -
cdr3_aa: CASSYKPNTEAFF
cdr3_nt: TGTGCCAGCAGTTATAAACCGAACACTGAAGCTTTCTTT

clone_size: many
j_call: TRBJ1-4
v_call: TRBV11-2
d_call: -
cdr3_aa: CASSRTPVATNEKLFF
cdr3_nt: TGTGCCAGCAGCCGGACCCCAGTTGCAACTAATGAAAAACTGTTTTTT

clone_size: many
j_call: TRBJ2-1
v_call: TRBV5-1
d_call: -
cdr3_aa: CASSLTGVNNEQFF
cdr3_nt: TGCGCCAGCAGCTTGACCGGGGTTAACAATGAGCAGTTCTTC

clone_size: -
j_call: TRBJ1-5
v_call: TRBV2
d_call: -
cdr3_aa: CASSEVGGMEPQHF
cdr3_nt: TGTGCCAGCAGTGAAGTAGGGGGTATGGAGCCCCAGCATTTT

clone_size: -
j_call: TRBJ2-1
v_call: TRBV9
d_call: -
cdr3_aa: CASSVGGTTLMNEQFF
cdr3_nt: TGTGCCAGCAGCGTAGGCGGGACAACTTTGATGAATGAGCAGTTCTTC

clone_size: many
j_call: TRBJ2-2
v_call: TRBV5-1
d_call: -
cdr3_aa: CASSFTPSGELFF
cdr3_nt: TGCGCCAGCAGCTTTACCCCCTCGGGGGAGCTGTTTTTT

clone_size: -
j_call: TRBJ2-3
v_call: TRBV6-5
d_call: -
cdr3_aa: CASSYYEGPGSADTQYF
cdr3_nt: TGTGCCAGCAGTTACTATGAGGGGCCGGGGTCAGCAGATACGCAGTATTTT

clone_size: few
j_call: TRBJ2-1
v_call: TRBV7-2
d_call: TRBD2
cdr3_aa: CASSYLAGGLNEQFF
cdr3_nt: TGTGCCAGCAGCTATCTGGCGGGAGGGTTAAATGAGCAGTTCTTC

clone_size: few
j_call: TRBJ1-1
v_call: TRBV29-1
d_call: -
cdr3_aa: CSVEYRDLAGVNTEAFF
cdr3_nt: TGCAGCGTTGAGTACCGGGACCTAGCGGGTGTGAACACTGAAGCTTTCTTT

clone_size: few
j_call: TRBJ2-1
v_call: TRBV27
d_call: TRBD2
cdr3_aa: CASSRLAAYNEQFF
cdr3_nt: TGTGCCAGCAGTAGACTAGCGGCCTACAATGAGCAGTTCTTC

clone_size: -
j_call: TRBJ2-1
v_call: TRBV30
d_call: -
cdr3_aa: CAWSVRGVYNEQFF
cdr3_nt: TGTGCCTGGAGTGTAAGGGGGGTCTACAATGAGCAGTTCTTC

clone_size: many
j_call: TRBJ2-1
v_call: TRBV29-1
d_call: -
cdr3_aa: CSVVGTGNSYNEQFF
cdr3_nt: TGCAGCGTTGTAGGGACTGGCAACTCCTACAATGAGCAGTTCTTC